These 6 T cell receptor beta chains were all obtained from the same sample, sequenced in a study of tumor and adjacent non-tumor tissue in lung cancer. No cell sorting was done before RNA was extracted from the tissue. TCRbeta libraries were built with three rounds of nested PCR, modified from ARM-PCR. Each CDR3 protein is one row after TCRdb ran MiXCR on the multiplex PCR reads. The data contain approximately 130,000 distinct CDR3 sequences, about 66% of them singletons. Source material: lung tumor tissue. Source of these receptors: a young man with non-small cell lung cancer.

Concerning this clonotype: A much bigger clone sits one base away, suggesting this may be a read error. J is TRBJ1-4 and V is TRBV12-3 or TRBV12-4, with D uncertain. This CDR3 is built from 12 residues. In DNA, the CDR3 is TGTGCCAGCAGAGCTAATTGGGAAAAACCGTTTTTT. Translating gives CASRANWEKPFF.

The chain employs TRBV28 and TRBJ2-3, with 11 bases fitting TRBD2. CDR1 and CDR2 (germline): MDHEN, SYDVKM. V dropped 5 bases and J dropped 6; count of bases not matched to a gene: 7. The length of the CDR3 is 15 residues. CDR3: CASSHIGTSGDTQYF. CDR3 nucleotide sequence: TGTGCCAGCAGTCACATCGGGACTAGCGGTGATACGCAGTATTTT.

With respect to this clonotype: A much bigger clone sits one base away, suggesting this may be a read error. The chain employs TRBV20-1 and TRBJ2-3, with TRBD1 matching 9 bases. The CDR3 is 13 residues long. Germline lookup yields CDR1 DFQATT and CDR2 SNEGSKA (reference sequence). The V gene end was trimmed by 6 bases and the J gene end by 5 bases; junction bases not matched to a gene: 6. The CDR3 protein is CSATGQGIDTQYF. The CDR3 DNA reads TGCAGTGCCACGGGACAGGGAATAGATACGCAGTATTTT.

A remark on this clonotype: One end of the junction does not line up with germline, which may come from a read error. The gene calls are TRBV29-1 and TRBJ1-5; no definite D call. Germline lookup yields CDR1 SQVTM and CDR2 ANQGSEA. CDR3 length equals 10 residues. The CDR3 sequence is CSVRDQPHHF. The CDR3 DNA reads as TGCAGTGTGAGGGATCAGCCCCACCATTTT.

Concerning this clonotype: Compared with germline, one end of the junction differs, possibly owing to a read error. This rearrangement joins TRBV11-1 to TRBJ2-7; 11 nucleotides match TRBD1. This CDR3 has 16 residues. Germline loops: CDR1 SGHAT, CDR2 FQDESV (reference sequence). This CDR3 reads CPSSFPGGTGGEEQYF. As DNA, the CDR3 is TGTCCCAGCAGCTTCCCAGGTGGGACAGGGGGTGAAGAGCAATACTTC.

The chain links TRBV29-1 to TRBJ1-1; tentative D call: TRBD1 (5 bases). The length of the CDR3 is 12 residues. The germline V gene has CDR1 SQVTM and CDR2 ANQGSEA. The CDR3 protein is CSVRDGCTEAFF. The DNA of the CDR3 is TGCAGTGTTAGGGACGGATGCACTGAAGCTTTCTTT.